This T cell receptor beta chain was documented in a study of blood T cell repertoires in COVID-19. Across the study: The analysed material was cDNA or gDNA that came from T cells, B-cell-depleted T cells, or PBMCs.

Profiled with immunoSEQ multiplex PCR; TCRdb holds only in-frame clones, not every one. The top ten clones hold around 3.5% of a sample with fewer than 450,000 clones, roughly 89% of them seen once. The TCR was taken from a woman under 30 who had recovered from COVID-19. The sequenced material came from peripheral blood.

CDR3 sequence reads: CASIVVSSRLAGTGANVLTF. For the CDR3, the DNA is TGTGCCAGCATAGTGGTTAGTAGTCGACTAGCGGGAACCGGGGCCAACGTCCTGACTTTC. The chain combines TRBV2 with TRBJ2-6; the match to TRBD2 covers 11 bases. The trim removed 7 bases at V and 4 bases at J, leaving 18 bases unmatched. The germline V gene has CDR1 SNHLY and CDR2 FYNNEI. CDR3 length: 20 amino acids.